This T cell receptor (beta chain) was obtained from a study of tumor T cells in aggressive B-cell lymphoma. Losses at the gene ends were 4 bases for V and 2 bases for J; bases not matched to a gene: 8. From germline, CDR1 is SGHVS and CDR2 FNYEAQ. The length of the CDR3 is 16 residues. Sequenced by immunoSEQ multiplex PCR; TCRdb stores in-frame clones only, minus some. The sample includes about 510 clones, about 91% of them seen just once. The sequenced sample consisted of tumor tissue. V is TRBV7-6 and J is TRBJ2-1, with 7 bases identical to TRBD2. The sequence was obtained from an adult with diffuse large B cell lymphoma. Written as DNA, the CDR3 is TGTGCCAGCAGCTCCCCGGCGGGGGACGCCTACAATGAGCAGTTCTTC. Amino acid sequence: CASSSPAGDAYNEQFF.